Listed below are T cell receptor beta chains from one sample, sequenced in a study of cytomegalovirus exposure and HLA in healthy donors. TCRdb's table, derived via immunoSEQ multiplex PCR, lists solely in-frame clones and lacks some. The sample records 95,000 to 130,000 clones, around 81% being singletons. The sequenced sample was PBMCs. These receptors came from a woman aged 25 to 39 in good health and CMV-seronegative. Both conserved end residues are trimmed from each CDR3. The order of the fields is V gene, J gene, CDR3 protein.

v_call: TRBV7-9
j_call: TRBJ2-7
cdr3_aa: ASSPGTGRGGEQY

v_call: TRBV5-1
j_call: TRBJ2-7
cdr3_aa: ASSLAGTGTPTSYEQY

v_call: TRBV19
j_call: TRBJ2-7
cdr3_aa: ASSIRIAADEQY

v_call: TRBV7-9
j_call: TRBJ2-7
cdr3_aa: SSSLAGGSSYEQY

v_call: TRBV28
j_call: TRBJ2-5
cdr3_aa: ASSPGLAGVETQY

v_call: TRBV29-1
j_call: TRBJ2-4
cdr3_aa: SVDSQGAKNIQY

v_call: TRBV9
j_call: TRBJ1-4
cdr3_aa: ASSVGNETPNEKLF

v_call: TRBV18
j_call: TRBJ2-2
cdr3_aa: ASSPPTGGNTGELF

v_call: TRBV5-1
j_call: TRBJ1-1
cdr3_aa: ASSLQGDHEAF

v_call: TRBV18
j_call: TRBJ2-1
cdr3_aa: ASSQLAGGQYNEQF

v_call: TRBV13
j_call: TRBJ2-1
cdr3_aa: ASSSAVGRGRYNEQF

v_call: TRBV29-1
j_call: TRBJ2-1
cdr3_aa: SVPNAGGIYNEQF

v_call: TRBV6-5
j_call: TRBJ1-1
cdr3_aa: ASSYASQNTEAF

v_call: TRBV7-2
j_call: TRBJ1-1
cdr3_aa: ASSLARTGMTEAF